What follows are 17 T cell receptor beta chains derived from one specimen sequenced in a study of T cell responses to AZD1222 COVID-19 vaccine. The repertoire was sequenced with immunoSEQ multiplex PCR; TCRdb's copy has only in-frame clones and lacks some. The table shows some 92,000 clones, with around 93% occurring only once. Sequencing was performed on peripheral blood, taken on day 0 of AZD1222 vaccination. These receptors originate from an adult in good health.

The chain couples TRBV7-3 to TRBJ2-7, with 10 bases identical to TRBD2. Trimming cost V 4 bases and J 6 bases; bases outside gene matches: 3. CDR3 length: 13 amino acids. The germline gives CDR1 SGHTA, CDR2 FQGTGA. As DNA, the CDR3 is TGTGCCAGCAGCTCCCGGACTAGCGGCGAGCAGTACTTC. Amino acids: CASSSRTSGEQYF.

The chain recombines TRBV7-3 with TRBJ2-5, with 8 bases aligning to TRBD2. This CDR3 has 15 amino acids. Trimming removed 0 bases from V and 5 bases from J; junction bases left unmatched: 5. Germline assignment: CDR1 SGHTA and CDR2 FQGTGA. The CDR3 DNA sequence: TGTGCCAGCAGCTTAACGAACGGGAGGGCCGAGACCCAGTACTTC. It specifies CASSLTNGRAETQYF. The full variable domain, completed using reference TRBV7-3 and TRBJ2-5, is GAGVSQTPSNKVTEKGKYVELRCDPISGHTALYWYRQSLGQGPEFLIYFQGTGAADDSGLPNDRFFAVRPEGSVSTLKIQRTERGDSAVYLCASSLTNGRAETQYFGPGTRLLVL.

V is TRBV3-1 (or the pseudogene TRBV3-2) and J is TRBJ2-7, with TRBD2 identical over 8 bases. Germline V gene sequence: CDR1 LGHDT, CDR2 YNNKEL (reference sequence). The CDR3 has 14 amino acids. V lost 5 bases to trimming and J lost 4 bases; unmatched junction nucleotides: 7. CDR3: CASSFPGLVYEQYF. The CDR3 DNA reads as TGTGCCAGCAGCTTCCCGGGACTAGTATACGAGCAGTACTTC.

This chain joins TRBV9 and TRBJ2-2, with TRBD2 identical over 12 bases. Germline CDR1 reads SGDLS; CDR2 reads YYNGEE. The CDR3 is 15 amino acids. V was clipped by 3 bases and J by 6 bases; unmatched bases: 3. CDR3 nucleotides: TGTGCCAGCAGCGAGCTAGCGGGAGGGCCCGGGGAGCTGTTTTTT. Translation gives CASSELAGGPGELFF.

This chain links TRBV18 with TRBJ2-2; D uncertain. The length of the CDR3 is 15 residues. Germline lookup yields CDR1 KGHSH and CDR2 LQKENI. Trimming left V 1 base short and J 3 bases short, with 9 bases between. The DNA of the CDR3 is TGTGCCAGCTCACCACGGGGAAGCGACACCGGGGAGCTGTTTTTT. It encodes CASSPRGSDTGELFF.

The genes are TRBV11-2 and TRBJ1-1; D uncertain. The CDR3 consists of 13 residues. The germline V gene encodes CDR1 SGHAT and CDR2 FQNNGV. Trimming removed 5 bases from V and 1 base from J, with 8 bases in between. The CDR3 loop reads CASSADQNTEAFF. CDR3 sequence (DNA): TGTGCCAGCAGCGCAGACCAGAACACTGAAGCTTTCTTT.

This chain uses TRBV3-1 (or the pseudogene TRBV3-2) with TRBJ1-2; weak D call: TRBD1 (5 bases). Trimming stripped 4 bases from V and 2 bases from J, with 11 bases between. The CDR3 runs to 14 residues. Germline values: CDR1 LGHDT, CDR2 YNNKEL (reference sequence). The CDR3 is CASSLNGANYGYTF. CDR3 DNA: TGTGCCAGCAGCCTAAACGGGGCGAACTATGGCTACACCTTC.

The chain links TRBV18 to TRBJ2-2; the D is unclear. CDR3 size: 16 residues. Trimming left V 3 bases short and J 3 bases short, with 14 bases between. Germline-derived CDR1 and CDR2 are KGHSH and LQKENI. CDR3 coding DNA: TGTGCCAGCTCACCCGTAGGCAAGGTCTACACCGGGGAGCTGTTTTTT. It specifies CASSPVGKVYTGELFF.

The CDR3, as DNA: TGTGCCAGCAGCGGAGGGGAGTATGGCTACACCTTC. Translating it yields CASSGGEYGYTF. This chain links TRBV11-2 with TRBJ1-2, with D possibly TRBD1 on 5 matching bases. The CDR3 has 12 amino acids. V was trimmed by 5 bases and J by 5 bases, leaving 9 bases between them. Germline-derived CDR1 and CDR2 are SGHAT and FQNNGV.

The chain recombines TRBV28 with TRBJ2-7, with TRBD2 identical over 11 bases. Trimming took 2 bases from V and 0 from J; bases not matched to a gene: 6. The CDR3 is 17 amino acids. Germline V CDR1 and CDR2: MDHEN, SYDVKM. The CDR3 DNA follows: TGTGCCAGCAGTTTAGGGGAACTAGCGGGGGACTCCTACGAGCAGTACTTC. Translated, it gives CASSLGELAGDSYEQYF.

The chain couples TRBV9 to TRBJ1-4; D is unresolved. The CDR3 extends over 14 amino acids. Germline-derived CDR1 and CDR2 are SGDLS and YYNGEE. V lost 4 bases to trimming and J lost 8 bases, with 15 bases between them. CDR3 in amino acids: CASSPDFGNEKLFF. CDR3 nucleotides: TGTGCCAGCAGCCCCGATTTCGGAAACGAAAAACTGTTTTTT.

This chain connects TRBV5-6 to TRBJ2-7; 8 bases align to TRBD2. Germline V gives CDR1 SGHDT, CDR2 YYEEEE. V lost 5 bases and J lost 3; bases outside the gene matches: 10. This CDR3 comprises 15 residues. The CDR3 here is CASSREGGSYYEQYF. The CDR3 DNA is TGTGCCAGCAGTCGGGAGGGGGGGAGTTACTACGAGCAGTACTTC.

This rearrangement joins TRBV5-8 to TRBJ1-2, with 9 bases matching TRBD1. Germline V lookup: CDR1 SGHTS, CDR2 YDEGEE. The CDR3 has 15 amino acids. J was trimmed by 4 bases and V by 2 bases; bases with no gene match: 6. DNA of the CDR3: TGTGCCAGCAGCTTCCCGGGACAGGGTCGCTATGGCTACACCTTC. The encoded protein is CASSFPGQGRYGYTF.

The V call is TRBV2, the J call TRBJ1-5; D is ambiguous. V was cut by 3 bases and J by 1 base, with 13 bases left in between. Germline V gives CDR1 SNHLY, CDR2 FYNNEI. The CDR3 covers 16 residues. The CDR3 reads CASSDVGSPSNQPQHF. DNA of the CDR3: TGTGCCAGCAGTGATGTGGGGTCCCCGAGCAATCAGCCCCAGCATTTT. The complete variable domain, with remaining parts taken from reference TRBV2 and TRBJ1-5, reads EPEVTQTPSHQVTQMGQEVILRCVPISNHLYFYWYRQILGQKVEFLVSFYNNEISEKSEIFDDQFSVERPDGSNFTLKIRSTKLEDSAMYFCASSDVGSPSNQPQHFGDGTRLSIL.

The chain links TRBV30 to TRBJ2-3; TRBD2 matches at 14 bases. CDR3 size: 17 residues. V gave up 2 bases and J gave up 0 bases; unmatched junction bases: 4. Germline V gene sequence: CDR1 GTSNPN, CDR2 SVGIG (reference sequence). CDR3 coding DNA: TGTGCCTGGAGTACCGGGACTAGCGGGAGAAGCACAGATACGCAGTATTTT. Protein product: CAWSTGTSGRSTDTQYF.

DNA for the CDR3: TGCGCCAGCAGCTCCTTAACAGGGGGCTATGGCTACACCTTC. Translating gives CASSSLTGGYGYTF. The J gene is TRBJ1-2, the V gene TRBV5-1; 8 nucleotides agree with TRBD1. This CDR3 is 14 amino acids long. Trimming at V came to 3 bases and at J to 4 bases, leaving 5 bases not matched to a gene. CDR1 and CDR2 (germline): SGHRS, YFSETQ.

This chain uses TRBV18 with TRBJ2-7; possibly TRBD2 for D (5 bases). The germline V gene has CDR1 KGHSH and CDR2 LQKENI. V gave up 0 bases and J gave up 5 bases, with 11 bases separating them. The CDR3 loop spans 14 amino acids. The CDR3 DNA reads TGTGCCAGCTCACCACCATGGTGGGGAGACGAGCAGTACTTC. It yields the protein CASSPPWWGDEQYF.